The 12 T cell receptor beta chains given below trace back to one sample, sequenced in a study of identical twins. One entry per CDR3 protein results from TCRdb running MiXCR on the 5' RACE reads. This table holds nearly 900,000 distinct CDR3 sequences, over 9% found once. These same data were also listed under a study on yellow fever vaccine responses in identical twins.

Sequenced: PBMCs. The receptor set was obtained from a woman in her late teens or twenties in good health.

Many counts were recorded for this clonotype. The CDR3 sequence is CASTSLFPPGTEAFF. The CDR3 coding sequence is TGTGCCAGCACCTCCCTATTTCCCCCTGGCACTGAAGCTTTCTTT. The chain couples TRBV28 to TRBJ1-1; D ambiguous. V dropped 7 bases and J dropped 4 bases, with 19 bases sitting between them. The germline gives CDR1 MDHEN, CDR2 SYDVKM. This CDR3 spans 15 amino acids.

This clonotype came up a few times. The CDR3 sequence: CASSPPFGRGRSDTQYF. In nucleotides, the CDR3 is TGTGCCAGCAGCCCACCTTTCGGCAGGGGGCGATCAGATACGCAGTATTTT. The chain is built from TRBV7-9 and TRBJ2-3; TRBD1 matches at 8 bases. Trimming at V came to 5 bases and at J to 4 bases, leaving 14 bases not matched to a gene. The CDR3 is made up of 17 amino acids. From germline, CDR1 is SEHNR and CDR2 FQNEAQ (reference sequence).

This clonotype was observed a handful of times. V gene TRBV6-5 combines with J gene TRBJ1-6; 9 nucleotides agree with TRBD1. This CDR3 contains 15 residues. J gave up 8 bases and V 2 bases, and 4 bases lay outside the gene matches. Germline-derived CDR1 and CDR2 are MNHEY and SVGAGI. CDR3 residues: CASSYLRDRDSPLHF. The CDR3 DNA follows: TGTGCCAGCAGTTACCTCCGGGACAGGGATTCACCCCTCCACTTT.

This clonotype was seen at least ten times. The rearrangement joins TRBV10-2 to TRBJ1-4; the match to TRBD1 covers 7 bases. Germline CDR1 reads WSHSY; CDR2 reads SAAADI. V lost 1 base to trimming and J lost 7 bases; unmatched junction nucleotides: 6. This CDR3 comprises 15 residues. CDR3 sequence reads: CASSEFLAGGEKLFF. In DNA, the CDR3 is TGCGCCAGCAGTGAGTTTCTGGCAGGGGGTGAAAAACTGTTTTTT.

CDR3 nucleotides: TGTGCCAGCAGTTTAAGGGGGACAGGGGGAGAGACCCAGTACTTC. It translates to CASSLRGTGGETQYF. The rearrangement joins TRBV12-3 or TRBV12-4 to TRBJ2-5, with 11 nucleotides matching TRBD1. The CDR3 runs to 15 residues. V lost 2 bases, J lost 4 bases, and 3 bases stayed unmatched.

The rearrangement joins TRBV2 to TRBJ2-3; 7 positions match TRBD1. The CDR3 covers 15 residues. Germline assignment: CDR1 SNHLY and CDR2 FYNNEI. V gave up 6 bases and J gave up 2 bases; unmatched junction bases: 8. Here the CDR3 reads CASSLDGTATDTQYF. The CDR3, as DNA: TGTGCCAGCAGCCTGGATGGGACAGCCACAGATACGCAGTATTTT.

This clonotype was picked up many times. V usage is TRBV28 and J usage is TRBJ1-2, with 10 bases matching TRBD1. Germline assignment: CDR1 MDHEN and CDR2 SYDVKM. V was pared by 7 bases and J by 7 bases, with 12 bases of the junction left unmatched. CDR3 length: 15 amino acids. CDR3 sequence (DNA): TGTGCCAGCACTACGACAGGGGGCGAGGTTCCTGGCTACACCTTC. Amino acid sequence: CASTTTGGEVPGYTF.

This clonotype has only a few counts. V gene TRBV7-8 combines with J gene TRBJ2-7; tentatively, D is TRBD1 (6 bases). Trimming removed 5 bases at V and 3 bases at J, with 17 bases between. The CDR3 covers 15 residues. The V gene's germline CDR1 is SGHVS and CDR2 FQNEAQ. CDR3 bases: TGTGCCAGCAGCGATGATAGGCTAGGGGGCTACGAGCAGTACTTC. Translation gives CASSDDRLGGYEQYF.

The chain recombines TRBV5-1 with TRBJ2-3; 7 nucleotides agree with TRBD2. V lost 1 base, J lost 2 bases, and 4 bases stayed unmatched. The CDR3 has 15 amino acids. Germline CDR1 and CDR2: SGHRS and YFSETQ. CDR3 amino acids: CASSLSLADTDTQYF. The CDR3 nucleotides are TGCGCCAGCAGCTTGAGCCTAGCGGACACAGATACGCAGTATTTT. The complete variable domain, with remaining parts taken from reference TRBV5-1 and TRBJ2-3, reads KAGVTQTPRYLIKTRGQQVTLSCSPISGHRSVSWYQQTPGQGLQFLFEYFSETQRNKGNFPGRFSGRQFSNSRSEMNVSTLELGDSALYLCASSLSLADTDTQYFGPGTRLTVL.

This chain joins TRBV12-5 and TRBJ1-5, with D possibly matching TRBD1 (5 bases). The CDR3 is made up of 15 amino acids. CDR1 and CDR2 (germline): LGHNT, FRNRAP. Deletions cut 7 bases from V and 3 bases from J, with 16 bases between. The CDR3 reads CASVWGVYSNQPQHF. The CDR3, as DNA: TGTGCTAGTGTTTGGGGGGTGTATTCCAATCAGCCCCAGCATTTT.

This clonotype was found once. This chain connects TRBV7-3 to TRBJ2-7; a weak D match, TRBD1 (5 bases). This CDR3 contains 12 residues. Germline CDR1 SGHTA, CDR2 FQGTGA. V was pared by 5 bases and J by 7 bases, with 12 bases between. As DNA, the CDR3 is TGTGCCAGCAGCGTCAGGGTTGTGGAGCAGTACTTC. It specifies CASSVRVVEQYF.

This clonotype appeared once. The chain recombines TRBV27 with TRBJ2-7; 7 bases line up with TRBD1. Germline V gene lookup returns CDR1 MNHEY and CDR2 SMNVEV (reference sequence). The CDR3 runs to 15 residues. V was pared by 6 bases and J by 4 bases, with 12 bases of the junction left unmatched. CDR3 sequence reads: CASRPLGTASYEQYV. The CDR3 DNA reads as TGTGCCAGCAGGCCGCTTGGGACAGCGTCATACGAGCAGTACGTC.